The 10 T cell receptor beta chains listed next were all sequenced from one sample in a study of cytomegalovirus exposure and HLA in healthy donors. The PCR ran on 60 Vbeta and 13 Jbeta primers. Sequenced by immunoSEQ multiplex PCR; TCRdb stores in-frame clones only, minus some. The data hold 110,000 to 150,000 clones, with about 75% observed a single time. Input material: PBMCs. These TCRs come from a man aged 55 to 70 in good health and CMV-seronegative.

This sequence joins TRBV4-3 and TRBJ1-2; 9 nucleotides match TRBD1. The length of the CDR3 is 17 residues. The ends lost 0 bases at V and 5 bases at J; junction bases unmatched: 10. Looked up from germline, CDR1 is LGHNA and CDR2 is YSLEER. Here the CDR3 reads CASSQESRTGEGYGYTF. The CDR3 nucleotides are TGCGCCAGCAGCCAAGAGTCCCGGACAGGGGAGGGGTATGGCTACACCTTC.

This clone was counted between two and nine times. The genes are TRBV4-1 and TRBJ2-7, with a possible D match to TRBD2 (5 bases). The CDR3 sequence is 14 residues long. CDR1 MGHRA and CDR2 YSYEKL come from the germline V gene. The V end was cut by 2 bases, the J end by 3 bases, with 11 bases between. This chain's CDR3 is CASSQRGRYYEQYF. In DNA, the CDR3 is TGCGCCAGCAGCCAAAGAGGGAGATACTACGAGCAGTACTTC.

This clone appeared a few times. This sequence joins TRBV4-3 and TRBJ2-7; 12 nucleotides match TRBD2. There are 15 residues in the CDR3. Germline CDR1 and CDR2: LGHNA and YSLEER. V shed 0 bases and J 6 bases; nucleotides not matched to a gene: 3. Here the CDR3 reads CASSQDPGLAGEQYF. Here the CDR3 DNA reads TGCGCCAGCAGCCAAGACCCGGGACTAGCGGGCGAGCAGTACTTC.

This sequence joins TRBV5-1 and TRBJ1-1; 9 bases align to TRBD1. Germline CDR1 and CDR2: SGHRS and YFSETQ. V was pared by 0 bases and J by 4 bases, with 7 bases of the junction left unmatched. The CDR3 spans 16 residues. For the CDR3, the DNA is TGCGCCAGCAGCTTGGGGCGGGACAGGGTCACCACTGAAGCTTTCTTT. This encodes CASSLGRDRVTTEAFF.

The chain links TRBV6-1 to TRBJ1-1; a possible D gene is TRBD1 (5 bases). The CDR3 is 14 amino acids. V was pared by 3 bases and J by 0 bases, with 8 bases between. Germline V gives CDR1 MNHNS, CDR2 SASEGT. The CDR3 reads CASSETVVNTEAFF. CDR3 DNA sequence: TGTGCCAGCAGTGAGACAGTCGTGAACACTGAAGCTTTCTTT.

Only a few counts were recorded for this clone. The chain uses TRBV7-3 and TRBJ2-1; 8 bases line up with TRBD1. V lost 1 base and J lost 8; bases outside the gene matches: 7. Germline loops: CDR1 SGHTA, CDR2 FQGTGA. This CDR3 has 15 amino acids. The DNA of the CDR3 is TGTGCCAGCAGCTTAAACCCGCAGGGGGCTGATGAGCAGTTCTTC. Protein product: CASSLNPQGADEQFF. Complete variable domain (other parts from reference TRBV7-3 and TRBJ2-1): GAGVSQTPSNKVTEKGKYVELRCDPISGHTALYWYRQSLGQGPEFLIYFQGTGAADDSGLPNDRFFAVRPEGSVSTLKIQRTERGDSAVYLCASSLNPQGADEQFFGPGTRLTVL.

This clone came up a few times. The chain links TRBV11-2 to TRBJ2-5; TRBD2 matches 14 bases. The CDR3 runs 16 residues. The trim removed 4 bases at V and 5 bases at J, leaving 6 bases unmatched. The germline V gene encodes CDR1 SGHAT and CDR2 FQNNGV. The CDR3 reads CASSSGLAGEAETQYF. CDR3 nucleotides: TGTGCCAGCAGCTCGGGACTAGCGGGAGAGGCGGAGACCCAGTACTTC.

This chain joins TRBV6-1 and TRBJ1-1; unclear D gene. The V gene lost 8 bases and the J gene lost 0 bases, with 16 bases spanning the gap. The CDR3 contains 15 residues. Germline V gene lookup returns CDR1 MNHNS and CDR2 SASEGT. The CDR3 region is CASGAVVRVNTEAFF. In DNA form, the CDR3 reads TGTGCCAGCGGTGCAGTAGTGCGGGTGAACACTGAAGCTTTCTTT.

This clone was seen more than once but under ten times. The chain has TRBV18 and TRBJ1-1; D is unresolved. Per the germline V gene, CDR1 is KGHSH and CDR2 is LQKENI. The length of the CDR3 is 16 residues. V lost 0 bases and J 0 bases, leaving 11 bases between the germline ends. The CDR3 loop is CASSPPVGEMNTEAFF. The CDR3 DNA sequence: TGTGCCAGCTCACCACCGGTAGGAGAAATGAACACTGAAGCTTTCTTT.

The CDR3 loop is CASSPGTSGTYEQYF. The CDR3 coding sequence is TGTGCCAGCAGCCCCGGGACTAGCGGGACCTACGAGCAGTACTTC. This chain joins TRBV7-9 and TRBJ2-7; 13 positions match TRBD2. Trimming removed 5 bases from V and 2 bases from J; junction bases left unmatched: 3. Germline CDR1 and CDR2: SEHNR and FQNEAQ (reference sequence). The CDR3 has 15 residues.